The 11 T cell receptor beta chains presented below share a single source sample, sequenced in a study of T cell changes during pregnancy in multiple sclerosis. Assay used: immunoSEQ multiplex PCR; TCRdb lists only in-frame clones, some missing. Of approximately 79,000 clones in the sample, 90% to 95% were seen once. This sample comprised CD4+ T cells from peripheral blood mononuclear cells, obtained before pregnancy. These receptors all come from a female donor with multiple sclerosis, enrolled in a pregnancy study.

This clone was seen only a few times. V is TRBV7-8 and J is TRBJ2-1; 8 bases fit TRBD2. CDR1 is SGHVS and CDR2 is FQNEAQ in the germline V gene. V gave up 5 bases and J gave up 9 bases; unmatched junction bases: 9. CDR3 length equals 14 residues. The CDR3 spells CASSLQREPPEQFF. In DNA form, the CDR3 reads TGTGCCAGCAGCCTTCAGCGGGAGCCCCCTGAGCAGTTCTTC. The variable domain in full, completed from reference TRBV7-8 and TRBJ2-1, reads GAGVSQSPRYKVAKRGQDVALRCDPISGHVSLFWYQQALGQGPEFLTYFQNEAQLDKSGLPSDRFFAERPEGSVSTLKIQRTQQEDSAVYLCASSLQREPPEQFFGPGTRLTVL.

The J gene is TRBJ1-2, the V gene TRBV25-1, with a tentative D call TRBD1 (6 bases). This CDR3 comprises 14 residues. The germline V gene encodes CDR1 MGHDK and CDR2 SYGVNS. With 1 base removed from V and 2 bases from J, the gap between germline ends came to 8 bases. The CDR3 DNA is TGTGCCAGCAGTGAATCCGGACAGAACTATGGCTACACCTTC. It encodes CASSESGQNYGYTF.

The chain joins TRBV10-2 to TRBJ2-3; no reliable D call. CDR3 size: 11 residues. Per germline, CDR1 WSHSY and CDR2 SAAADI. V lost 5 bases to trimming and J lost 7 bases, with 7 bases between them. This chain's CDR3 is CASSLAHTQYF. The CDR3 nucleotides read TGCGCCAGCAGTCTGGCACATACGCAGTATTTT.

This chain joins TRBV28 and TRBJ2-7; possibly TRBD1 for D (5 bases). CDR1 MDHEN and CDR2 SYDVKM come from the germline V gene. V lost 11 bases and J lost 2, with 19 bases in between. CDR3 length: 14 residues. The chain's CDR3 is CACKGVRSTYEQYF. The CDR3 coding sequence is TGTGCCTGCAAAGGGGTCCGGTCTACCTACGAGCAGTACTTC.

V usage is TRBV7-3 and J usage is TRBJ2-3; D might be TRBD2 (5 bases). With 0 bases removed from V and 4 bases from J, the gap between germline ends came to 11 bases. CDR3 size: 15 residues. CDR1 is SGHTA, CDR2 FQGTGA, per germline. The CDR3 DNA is TGTGCCAGCAGCTTAACCCCTAGCCGCGCAGATACGCAGTATTTT. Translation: CASSLTPSRADTQYF.

Here the CDR3 reads CASSPGPHTGEKLFF. The CDR3 DNA reads TGTGCCAGCAGTCCCGGTCCACACACAGGGGAAAAACTGTTTTTT. The chain uses TRBV28 and TRBJ1-4, with D possibly matching TRBD1 (6 bases). Germline V CDR1 and CDR2: MDHEN, SYDVKM. The CDR3 totals 15 residues. V gave up 5 bases and J gave up 8 bases, with 18 bases separating them.

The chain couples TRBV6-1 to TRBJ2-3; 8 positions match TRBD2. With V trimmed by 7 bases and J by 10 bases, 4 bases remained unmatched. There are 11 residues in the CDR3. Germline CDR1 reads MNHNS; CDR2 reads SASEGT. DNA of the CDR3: TGTGCCAGCACGAGCGGGGGCCCGCAGTATTTT. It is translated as CASTSGGPQYF.

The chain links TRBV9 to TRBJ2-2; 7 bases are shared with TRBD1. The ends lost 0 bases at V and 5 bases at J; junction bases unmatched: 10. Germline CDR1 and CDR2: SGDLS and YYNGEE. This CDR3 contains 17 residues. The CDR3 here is CASSVVGNRGWTGELFF. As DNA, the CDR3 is TGTGCCAGCAGCGTAGTAGGGAACAGGGGCTGGACCGGGGAGCTGTTTTTT. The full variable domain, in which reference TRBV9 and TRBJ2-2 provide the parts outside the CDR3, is DSGVTQTPKHLITATGQRVTLRCSPRSGDLSVYWYQQSLDQGLQFLIQYYNGEERAKGNILERFSAQQFPDLHSELNLSSLELGDSALYFCASSVVGNRGWTGELFFGEGSRLTVL.

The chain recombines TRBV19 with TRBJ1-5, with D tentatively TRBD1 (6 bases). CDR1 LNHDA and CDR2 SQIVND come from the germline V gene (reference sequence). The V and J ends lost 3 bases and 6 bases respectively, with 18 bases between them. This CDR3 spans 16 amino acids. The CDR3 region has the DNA TGTGCCAGTAGTATGGTTTTCCAGGGGATAGGTCAGCCCCAGCATTTT. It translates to CASSMVFQGIGQPQHF.

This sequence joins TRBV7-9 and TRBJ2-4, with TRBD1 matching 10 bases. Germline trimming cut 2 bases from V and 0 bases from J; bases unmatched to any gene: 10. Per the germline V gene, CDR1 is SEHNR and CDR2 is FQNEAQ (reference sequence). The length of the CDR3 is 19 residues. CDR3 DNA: TGTGCCAGCAGCTTATTTATGGGACAGGGGAATTTAGCCAAAAACATTCAGTACTTC. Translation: CASSLFMGQGNLAKNIQYF.

This chain's CDR3 is CASSQSPGQGGETQYF. The CDR3 nucleotides are TGTGCCAGCAGCCAGTCCCCCGGACAGGGAGGAGAGACCCAGTACTTC. The chain recombines TRBV5-5 with TRBJ2-5; 8 positions match TRBD1. The trim removed 4 bases at V and 4 bases at J, leaving 12 bases unmatched. The CDR3 is 16 amino acids. The germline V gene encodes CDR1 SGHKS and CDR2 YYEKEE (reference sequence).